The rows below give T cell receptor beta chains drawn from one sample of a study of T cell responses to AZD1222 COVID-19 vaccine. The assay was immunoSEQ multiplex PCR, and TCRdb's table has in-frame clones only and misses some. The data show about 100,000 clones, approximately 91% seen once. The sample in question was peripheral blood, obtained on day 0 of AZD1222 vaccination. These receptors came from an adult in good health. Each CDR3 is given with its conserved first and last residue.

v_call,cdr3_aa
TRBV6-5,CASSYTVQGANGYTF
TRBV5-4,CASSPGGLAGADTGELFF
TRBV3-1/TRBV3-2,CASSQGTVYGYTF
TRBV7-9,CASSSLSGRPQHF
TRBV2,CASSLDRVTTNEKLFF
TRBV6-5,CASSYSYQNEQFF
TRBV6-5,CASSFGQGYGYTF
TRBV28,CASSLWGTSDSGNTIYF
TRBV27,CASSPPDRAYEQYF
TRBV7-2,CASSLVPGQGFLGEQYF
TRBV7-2,CASSPGLAGASGANVLTF
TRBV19,CASSKRDRETQYF
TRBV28,CASSLGGALYEQYF
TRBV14,CASSQRAPGNTIYF
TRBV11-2,CASSLRAGGWSNEQFF
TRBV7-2,CASSANQGNEPQHF
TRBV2,CASNYPGAAYEQYF
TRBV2,CASNRGLAGVTDTQYF
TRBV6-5,CASSWGTGYTF
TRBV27,CASSPYEQYF
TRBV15,CATSRGGQGYEQYF
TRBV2,CASKTRGHQPQHF
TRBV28,CASSWTAGNTEAFF
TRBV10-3,CAISESGLAGGMRSTDTQYF
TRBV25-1,CASGTQNSPLHF
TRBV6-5,CASSYSGQGLEQFF
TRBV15,CATSTEGNEQFF
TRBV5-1,CASSFASGSYEQYF
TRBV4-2,CASRIGTGNYEQYF
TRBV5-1,CASSLGAGANTGELFF
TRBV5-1,CASSVQNYGYTF
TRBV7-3,CASSRYRDTEAFF
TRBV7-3,CASSSHQGTVGEQFF
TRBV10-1,CAMSGERGQLNTEAFF
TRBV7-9,CASSLSLGGDNQPQHF
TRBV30,CAWSRGIYGYTF
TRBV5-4,CASSLDDRDRDTEAFF
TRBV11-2,CASSFKGVADTQYF
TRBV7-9,CASSPGQGTANEQFF
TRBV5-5,CASSLSQGAYEQFF
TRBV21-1,CASSKVGPRGEKLFF
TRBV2,CASSERRVGYTEAFF
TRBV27,CASTRGGANVLTF
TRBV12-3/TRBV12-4,CASSLAAANEQFF
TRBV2,CASSEDPHPGTEGNTIYF
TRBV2,CARIPRVGNTEAFF
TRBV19,CASSMVAEPEAFF
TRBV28,CASSSGTADNSPLHF
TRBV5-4,CASSWSRDRGGTEAFF
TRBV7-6,CASSPGTLYSYEQYF
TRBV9,CAGTSGRTSTYEQYF
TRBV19,CASVEQGNSPLHF
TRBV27,CASSFLRDRGHSDTQYF
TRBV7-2,CASSYNTGGTQYF
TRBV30,CAWAGTSQKTSKNIQYF
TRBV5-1,CASSSIAGTGNEQFF
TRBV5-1,CASRAANEKLFF
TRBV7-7,CASSSNRQGRDNEKLFF
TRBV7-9,CASSLQGFGEKLFF